This T cell receptor (beta chain) was identified during a study of T cells in localized non-small cell lung cancer. Worth noting for this clone: Its antigen remains unidentified.

Findings and limits, study-wide: Because sequencing included only one region (of the tumor), heterogeneity remains possible. Uninvolved adjacent lung, not tumor, had the highest T cell clonality. Increased T cell density in blood showed an association with longer overall survival.

Germline CDR1 and CDR2: LNHDA and SQIVND (reference sequence). V lost 2 bases, J lost 7 bases, and 12 bases lay in between. CDR3 length: 13 residues. The assay was immunoSEQ multiplex PCR, and TCRdb's table has in-frame clones only and misses some. The table records approximately 140,000 clones, roughly 90% of them present only once. V gene TRBV19 combines with J gene TRBJ2-7; either TRBD1 or TRBD2 may supply D (5 bases each). This clonotype originated in a female donor older than 55 with stage I lung adenocarcinoma. This sample comprised peripheral blood, obtained before any cancer treatment. The CDR3 region has the DNA TGTGCCAGTAGTATAAGGGGAACGGGGGAGCAGTACTTC. Translated, it gives CASSIRGTGEQYF.